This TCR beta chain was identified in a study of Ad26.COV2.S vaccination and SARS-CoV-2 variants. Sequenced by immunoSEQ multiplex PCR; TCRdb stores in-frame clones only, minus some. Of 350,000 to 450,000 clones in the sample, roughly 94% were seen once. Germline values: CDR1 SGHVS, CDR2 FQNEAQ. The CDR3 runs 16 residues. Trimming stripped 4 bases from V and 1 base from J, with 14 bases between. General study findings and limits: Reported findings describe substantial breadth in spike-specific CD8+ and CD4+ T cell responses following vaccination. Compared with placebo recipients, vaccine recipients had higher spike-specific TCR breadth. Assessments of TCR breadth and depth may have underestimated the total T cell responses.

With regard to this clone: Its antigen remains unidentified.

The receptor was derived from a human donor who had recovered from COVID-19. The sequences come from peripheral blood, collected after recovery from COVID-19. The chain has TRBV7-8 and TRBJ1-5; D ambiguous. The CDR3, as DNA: TGTGCCAGCAGCTCCTTCGTCGGGGTGAGCAATCAGCCCCAGCATTTT. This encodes CASSSFVGVSNQPQHF.